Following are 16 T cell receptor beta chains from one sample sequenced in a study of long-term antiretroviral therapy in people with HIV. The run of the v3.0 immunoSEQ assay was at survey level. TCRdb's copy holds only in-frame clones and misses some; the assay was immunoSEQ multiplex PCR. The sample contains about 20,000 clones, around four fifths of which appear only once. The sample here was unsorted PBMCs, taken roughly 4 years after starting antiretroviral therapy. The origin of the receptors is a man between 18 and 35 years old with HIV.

CDR3 amino acids: CASSIGGNLNTEAFF. In DNA form, the CDR3 reads TGTGCCAGTAGTATCGGTGGCAACTTGAACACTGAAGCTTTCTTT. The chain joins TRBV19 to TRBJ1-1; D is undetermined. This CDR3 contains 15 residues. V was trimmed by 3 bases and J by 0 bases, leaving 11 bases between them. The V gene's germline CDR1 is LNHDA and CDR2 SQIVND (reference sequence).

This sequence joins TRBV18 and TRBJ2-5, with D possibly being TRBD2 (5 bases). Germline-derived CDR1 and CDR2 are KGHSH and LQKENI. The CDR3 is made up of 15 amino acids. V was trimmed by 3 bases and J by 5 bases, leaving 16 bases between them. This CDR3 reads CASSPRSWSGETQYF. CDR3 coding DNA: TGTGCCAGCTCACCGCGTTCCTGGTCGGGGGAGACCCAGTACTTC.

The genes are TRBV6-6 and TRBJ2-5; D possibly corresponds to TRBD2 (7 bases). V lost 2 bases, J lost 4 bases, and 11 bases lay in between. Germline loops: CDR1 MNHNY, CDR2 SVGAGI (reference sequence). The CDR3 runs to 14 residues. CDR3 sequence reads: CASSYIGGPETQYF. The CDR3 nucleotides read TGTGCCAGCAGTTACATCGGGGGGCCAGAGACCCAGTACTTC.

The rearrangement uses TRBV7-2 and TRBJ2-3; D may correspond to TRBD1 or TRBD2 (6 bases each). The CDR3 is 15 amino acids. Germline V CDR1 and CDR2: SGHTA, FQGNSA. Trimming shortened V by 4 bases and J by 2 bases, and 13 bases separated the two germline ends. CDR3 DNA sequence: TGTGCCAGCAGCTCCAGGAGGGGACACACAGATACGCAGTATTTT. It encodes CASSSRRGHTDTQYF.

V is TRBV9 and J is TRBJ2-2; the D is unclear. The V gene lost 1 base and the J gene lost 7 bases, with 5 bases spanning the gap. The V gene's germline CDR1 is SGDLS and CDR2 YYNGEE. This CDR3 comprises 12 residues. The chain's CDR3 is CASSVTGGELFF. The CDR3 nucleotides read TGTGCCAGCAGCGTAACCGGCGGGGAGCTGTTTTTT.

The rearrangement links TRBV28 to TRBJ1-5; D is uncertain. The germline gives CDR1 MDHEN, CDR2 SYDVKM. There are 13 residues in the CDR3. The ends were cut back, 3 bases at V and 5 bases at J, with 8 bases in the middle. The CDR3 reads CASSFGRYQPQHF. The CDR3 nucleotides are TGTGCCAGCAGTTTTGGCCGTTATCAGCCCCAGCATTTT.

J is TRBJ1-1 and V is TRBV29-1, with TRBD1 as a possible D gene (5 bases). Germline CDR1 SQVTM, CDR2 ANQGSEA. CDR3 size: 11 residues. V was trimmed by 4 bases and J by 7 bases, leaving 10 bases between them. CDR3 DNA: TGCAGCGTTGCAGGGTCCATTGAAGCTTTCTTT. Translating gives CSVAGSIEAFF.

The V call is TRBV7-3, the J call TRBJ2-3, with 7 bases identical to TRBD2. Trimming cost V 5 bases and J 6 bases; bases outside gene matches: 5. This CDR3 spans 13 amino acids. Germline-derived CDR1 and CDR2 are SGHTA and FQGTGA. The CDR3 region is CASSPWGGDTQYF. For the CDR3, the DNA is TGTGCCAGCAGCCCATGGGGGGGGGATACGCAGTATTTT.

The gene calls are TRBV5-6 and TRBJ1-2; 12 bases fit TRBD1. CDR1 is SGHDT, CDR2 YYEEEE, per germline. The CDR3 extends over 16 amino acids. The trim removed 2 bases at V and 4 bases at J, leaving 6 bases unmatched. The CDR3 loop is CASSFLGQGAAYGYTF. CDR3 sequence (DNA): TGTGCCAGCAGCTTCCTGGGACAGGGGGCGGCCTATGGCTACACCTTC.

The CDR3 nucleotides read TGCAGCGTTGGGACAGACTACGAGCAGTACTTC. Its translation: CSVGTDYEQYF. This chain joins TRBV29-1 and TRBJ2-7; D possibly corresponds to TRBD1 (6 bases). Germline CDR1 is SQVTM and CDR2 is ANQGSEA. Trimming left V 4 bases short and J 3 bases short, with 7 bases between. The CDR3 totals 11 residues.

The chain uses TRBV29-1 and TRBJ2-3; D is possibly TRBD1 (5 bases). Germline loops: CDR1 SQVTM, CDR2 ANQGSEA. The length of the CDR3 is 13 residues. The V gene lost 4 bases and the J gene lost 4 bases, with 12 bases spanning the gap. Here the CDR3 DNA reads TGCAGCGTTGGTAGGGGTCCCCCAGATACGCAGTATTTT. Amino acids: CSVGRGPPDTQYF.

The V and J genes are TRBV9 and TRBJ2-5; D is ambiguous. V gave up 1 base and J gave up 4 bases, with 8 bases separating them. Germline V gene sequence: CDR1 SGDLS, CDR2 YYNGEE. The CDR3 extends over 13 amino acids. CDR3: CASSVYPGETQYF. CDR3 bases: TGTGCCAGCAGCGTATACCCGGGAGAGACCCAGTACTTC. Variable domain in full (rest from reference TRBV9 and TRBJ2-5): DSGVTQTPKHLITATGQRVTLRCSPRSGDLSVYWYQQSLDQGLQFLIQYYNGEERAKGNILERFSAQQFPDLHSELNLSSLELGDSALYFCASSVYPGETQYFGPGTRLLVL.

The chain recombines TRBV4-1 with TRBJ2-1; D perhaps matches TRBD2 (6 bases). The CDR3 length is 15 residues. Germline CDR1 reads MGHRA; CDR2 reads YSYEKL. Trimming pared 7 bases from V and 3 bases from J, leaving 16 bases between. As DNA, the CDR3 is TGCGCCAGCAACCCCAGGCGGGGCAACTACAATGAGCAGTTCTTC. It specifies CASNPRRGNYNEQFF.

CDR3 sequence (DNA): TGTGCCGGGGCGGGGGGGCAGTCCTACGAGCAGTACTTC. Protein: CAGAGGQSYEQYF. The V call is TRBV6-6, the J call TRBJ2-7; TRBD2 aligns across 9 bases. The CDR3 extends over 13 amino acids. Per the germline V gene, CDR1 is MNHNY and CDR2 is SVGAGI (reference sequence). V was pared by 11 bases and J by 1 base, with 6 bases of the junction left unmatched.

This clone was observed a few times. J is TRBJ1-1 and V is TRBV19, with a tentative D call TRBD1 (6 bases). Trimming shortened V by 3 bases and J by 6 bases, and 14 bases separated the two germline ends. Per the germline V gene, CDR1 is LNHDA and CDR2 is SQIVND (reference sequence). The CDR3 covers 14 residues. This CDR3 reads CASSILQGRAEAFF. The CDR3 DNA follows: TGTGCCAGTAGTATCCTACAGGGACGCGCTGAAGCTTTCTTT.

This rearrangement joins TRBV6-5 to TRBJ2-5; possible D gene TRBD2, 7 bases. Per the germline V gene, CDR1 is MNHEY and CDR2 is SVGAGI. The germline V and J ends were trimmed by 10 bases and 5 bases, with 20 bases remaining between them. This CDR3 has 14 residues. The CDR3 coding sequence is TGTGCCACCCAAAAGGGGGGGCCGATGGAGACCCAGTACTTC. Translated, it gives CATQKGGPMETQYF.